The text below deals with one T cell receptor (beta chain). What it binds is unknown. TCRdb analysed the RT-PCR reads with MiXCR anew, one entry per CDR3 protein. The sample includes around 200,000 distinct CDR3 sequences, about 9.3% of them seen just once. The sample comes from a study of response to subunit inactivated influenza vaccine. V was pared by 8 bases and J by 1 base, with 15 bases between. The CDR3 is 14 amino acids. From germline, CDR1 is MNHEY and CDR2 SMNVEV (reference sequence). Whole-study findings and limits: The authors suggested that every seasonal influenza vaccination recruits few new T cells.

The sample was non-naive T cells sorted from PBMCs, taken on the day of vaccination. The rearrangement uses TRBV27 and TRBJ2-7; TRBD1 or TRBD2 may be the D gene (6 bases each). The receptor comes from a man aged 45 to 65 who received an inactivated influenza vaccine. CDR3 DNA sequence: TGTGCCAGCTCCCTTGGGGGGCGATCCTACGAGCAGTACTTC. It encodes CASSLGGRSYEQYF.